The T cell receptor beta chain described here comes from a study of OX40 agonist ivuxolimab in advanced cancers. Study-level results: Determination of antigen specificity was not performed for the expanded peripheral T cells. Some nonresponders likewise displayed low normalized T-cell clonal expansion.

About this clone itself: Its matching antigen is unknown.

Data came from immunoSEQ multiplex PCR; TCRdb stores just in-frame clones and leaves some out. The sample lists 55,000 to 60,000 clones, 84% seen once, with roughly 0.6% in the top ten. The germline gives CDR1 MNHEY, CDR2 SVGAGI. The V and J ends lost 5 bases and 8 bases respectively, with 12 bases between them. This CDR3 comprises 12 residues. The clonotype was recovered from an adult with an advanced solid tumor such as melanoma, head and neck, liver or kidney cancer. The material was CD4+ or CD8+ T cells sorted from blood, obtained in a trial of the OX40 agonist ivuxolimab. V gene TRBV6-5 combines with J gene TRBJ1-1, with no clear D. The CDR3 sequence: CASSPQRNEAFF. The CDR3 region has the DNA TGTGCCAGCAGTCCTCAGAGGAACGAAGCTTTCTTT.